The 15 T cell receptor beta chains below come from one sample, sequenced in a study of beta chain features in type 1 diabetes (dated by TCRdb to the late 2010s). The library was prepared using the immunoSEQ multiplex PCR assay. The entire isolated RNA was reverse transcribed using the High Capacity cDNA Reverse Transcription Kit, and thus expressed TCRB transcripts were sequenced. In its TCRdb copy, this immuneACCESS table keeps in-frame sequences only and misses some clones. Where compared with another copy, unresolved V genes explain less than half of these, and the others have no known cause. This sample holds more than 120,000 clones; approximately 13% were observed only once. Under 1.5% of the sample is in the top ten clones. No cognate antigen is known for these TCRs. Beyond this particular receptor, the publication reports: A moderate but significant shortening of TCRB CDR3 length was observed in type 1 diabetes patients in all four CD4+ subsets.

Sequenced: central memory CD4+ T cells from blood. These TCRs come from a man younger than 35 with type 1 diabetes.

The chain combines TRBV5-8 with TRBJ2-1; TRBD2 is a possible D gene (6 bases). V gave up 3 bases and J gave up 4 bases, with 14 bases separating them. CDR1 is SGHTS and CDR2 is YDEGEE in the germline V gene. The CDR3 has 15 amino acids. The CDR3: CASSSAVAVYNEQFF. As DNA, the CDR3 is TGTGCCAGCAGCTCAGCCGTAGCGGTATACAATGAGCAGTTCTTC. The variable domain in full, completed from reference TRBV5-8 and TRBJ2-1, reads EAGVTQSPTHLIKTRGQQATLRCSPISGHTSVYWYQQALGLGLQFLLWYDEGEERNRGNFPPRFSGRQFPNYSSELNVNALELEDSALYLCASSSAVAVYNEQFFGPGTRLTVL.

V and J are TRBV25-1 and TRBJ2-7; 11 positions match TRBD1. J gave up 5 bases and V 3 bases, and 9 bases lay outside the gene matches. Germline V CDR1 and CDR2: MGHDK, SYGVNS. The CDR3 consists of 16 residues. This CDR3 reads CASSDPGTGGVDEQYF. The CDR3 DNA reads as TGTGCCAGCAGTGACCCTGGGACAGGGGGAGTCGACGAGCAGTACTTC.

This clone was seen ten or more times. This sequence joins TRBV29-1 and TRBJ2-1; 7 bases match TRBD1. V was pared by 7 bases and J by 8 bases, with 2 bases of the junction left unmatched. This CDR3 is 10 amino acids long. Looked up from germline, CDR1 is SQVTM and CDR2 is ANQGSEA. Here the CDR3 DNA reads TGCAGCGCCGGACAGGATGAGCAGTTCTTC. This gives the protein CSAGQDEQFF.

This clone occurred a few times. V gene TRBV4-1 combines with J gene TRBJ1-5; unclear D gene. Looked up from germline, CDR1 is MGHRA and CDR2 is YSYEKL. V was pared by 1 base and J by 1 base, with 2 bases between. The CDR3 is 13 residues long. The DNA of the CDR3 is TGCGCCAGCAGCCAAGGCAGCAATCAGCCCCAGCATTTT. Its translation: CASSQGSNQPQHF.

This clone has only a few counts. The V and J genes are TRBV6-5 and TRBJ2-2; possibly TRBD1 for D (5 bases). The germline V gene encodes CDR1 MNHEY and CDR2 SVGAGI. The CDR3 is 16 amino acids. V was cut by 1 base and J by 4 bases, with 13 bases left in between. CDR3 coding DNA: TGTGCCAGCAGTTACTTAGGGGCTCGAATCACCGGGGAGCTGTTTTTT. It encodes CASSYLGARITGELFF.

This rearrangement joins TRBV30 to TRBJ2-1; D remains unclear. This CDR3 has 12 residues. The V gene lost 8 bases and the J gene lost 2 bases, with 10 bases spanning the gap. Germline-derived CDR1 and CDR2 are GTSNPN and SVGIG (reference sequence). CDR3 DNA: TGTGCCGGGAAGGGAACCTACAATGAGCAGTTCTTC. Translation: CAGKGTYNEQFF.

CDR3 loop: CASSQGGTIGSVGYEQFF. CDR3 in DNA: TGCGCCAGCAGCCAAGGGGGGACTATCGGATCAGTAGGGTATGAGCAGTTCTTC. The chain joins TRBV4-1 to TRBJ2-1; 7 positions match TRBD2. The CDR3 is 18 residues long. Trimming took 1 base from V and 8 from J; bases not matched to a gene: 17. The germline gives CDR1 MGHRA, CDR2 YSYEKL.

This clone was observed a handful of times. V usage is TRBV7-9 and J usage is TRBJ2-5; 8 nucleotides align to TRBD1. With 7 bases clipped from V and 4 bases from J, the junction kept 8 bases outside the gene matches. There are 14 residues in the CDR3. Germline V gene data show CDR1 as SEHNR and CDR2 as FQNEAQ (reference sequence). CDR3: CASTSGGTSETQYF. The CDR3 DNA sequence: TGTGCCAGCACCTCAGGGGGCACCTCAGAGACCCAGTACTTC.

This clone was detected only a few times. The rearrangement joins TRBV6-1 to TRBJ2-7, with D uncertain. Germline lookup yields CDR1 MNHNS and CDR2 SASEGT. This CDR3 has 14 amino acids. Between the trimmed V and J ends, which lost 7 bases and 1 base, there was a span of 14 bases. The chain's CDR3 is CASTPRTDSYEQYF. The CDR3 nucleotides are TGTGCCAGCACCCCCCGGACGGATTCCTACGAGCAGTACTTC.

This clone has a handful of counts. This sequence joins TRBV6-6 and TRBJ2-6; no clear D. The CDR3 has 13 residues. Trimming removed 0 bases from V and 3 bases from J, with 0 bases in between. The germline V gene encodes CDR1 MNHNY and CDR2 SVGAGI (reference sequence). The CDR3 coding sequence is TGTGCCAGCAGTTACTCTGGGGCCAACGTCCTGACTTTC. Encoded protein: CASSYSGANVLTF.

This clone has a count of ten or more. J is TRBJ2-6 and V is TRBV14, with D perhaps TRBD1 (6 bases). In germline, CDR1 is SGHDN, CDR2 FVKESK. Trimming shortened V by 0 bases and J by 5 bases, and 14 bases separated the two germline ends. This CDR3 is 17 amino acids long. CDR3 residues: CASSQDRTAFRANVLTF. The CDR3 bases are TGTGCCAGCAGCCAAGATAGGACAGCGTTTCGGGCCAACGTCCTGACTTTC.

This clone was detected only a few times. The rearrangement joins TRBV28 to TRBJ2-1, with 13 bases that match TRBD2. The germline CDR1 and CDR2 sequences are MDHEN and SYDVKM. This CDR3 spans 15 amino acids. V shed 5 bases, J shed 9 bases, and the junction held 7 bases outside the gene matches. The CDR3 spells CASSPLAGGLGEQFF. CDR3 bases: TGTGCCAGCAGTCCACTAGCGGGGGGGCTCGGTGAGCAGTTCTTC.

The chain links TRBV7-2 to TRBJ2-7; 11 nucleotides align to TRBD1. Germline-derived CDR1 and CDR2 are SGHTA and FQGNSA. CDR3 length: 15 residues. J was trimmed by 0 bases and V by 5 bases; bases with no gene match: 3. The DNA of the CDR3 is TGTGCCAGCAGCCAGGACAGGGGGCTCTCCTACGAGCAGTACTTC. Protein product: CASSQDRGLSYEQYF.

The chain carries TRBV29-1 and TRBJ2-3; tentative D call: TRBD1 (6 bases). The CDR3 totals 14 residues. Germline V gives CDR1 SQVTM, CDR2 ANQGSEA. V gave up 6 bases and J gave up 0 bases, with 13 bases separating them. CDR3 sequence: CSVSDSASTDTQYF. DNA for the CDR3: TGCAGCGTCTCGGACAGTGCTAGCACAGATACGCAGTATTTT.

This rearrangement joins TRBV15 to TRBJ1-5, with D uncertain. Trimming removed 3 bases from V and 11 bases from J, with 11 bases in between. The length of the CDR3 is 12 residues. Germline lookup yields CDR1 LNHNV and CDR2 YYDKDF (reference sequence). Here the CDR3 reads CATSSPTRSQHF. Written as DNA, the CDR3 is TGTGCCACCAGCAGTCCCACCAGGTCCCAGCATTTT.